A selection of T cell receptor beta chains follows, all from one sample in a study of T-cell reconstitution after alpha-beta-depleted transplantation in children. TCRdb called the PCR reads again in MiXCR, with one record for every CDR3 protein. The table shows about 150,000 distinct CDR3 sequences, with roughly 9% occurring only once. The sample here was PBMCs, mostly from graft donor cells, taken 180 days after TCRalphabeta/CD19-depleted stem cell transplant. The receptors derive from a female patient aged 2-9 years who had a stem cell transplant for congenital amegakaryocytic thrombocytopenia, so the T cells may come from the graft donor. Both conserved end residues are part of each CDR3. Fields, in order: CDR3 protein, CDR3 DNA, clone size, V gene, J gene, D gene. The D gene is left open where the match is weak. Not every row has a clone size; where given, it reads once, few, many or a size class.

cdr3_aa: CASSFRTLNTGELFF; cdr3_nt: TGTGCCAGCAGCTTTAGGACACTGAACACCGGGGAGCTGTTTTTT; clone_size: many; v_call: TRBV7-2; j_call: TRBJ2-2; d_call: .
cdr3_aa: CASSLVGQGPLLFYGYTF; cdr3_nt: TGTGCCAGCAGTTTAGTTGGACAGGGGCCTCTTCTTTTCTATGGCTACACCTTC; clone_size: many; v_call: TRBV28; j_call: TRBJ1-2; d_call: TRBD1
cdr3_aa: CASSLEDHGYEQYF; cdr3_nt: TGTGCCAGCAGTTTAGAGGATCACGGTTACGAGCAGTACTTC; clone_size: .; v_call: TRBV12-3/TRBV12-4; j_call: TRBJ2-7; d_call: .
cdr3_aa: CASSTGPRGTHEQYF; cdr3_nt: TGTGCCAGCAGTACAGGACCCCGGGGGACCCACGAGCAGTACTTC; clone_size: many; v_call: TRBV12-3/TRBV12-4; j_call: TRBJ2-7; d_call: .
cdr3_aa: CASSLAGTGSYEQYF; cdr3_nt: TGTGCCAGCAGTTTAGCCGGGACAGGCTCGTACGAGCAGTACTTC; clone_size: many; v_call: TRBV12-3/TRBV12-4; j_call: TRBJ2-7; d_call: TRBD1
cdr3_aa: CASSDGLYEQYF; cdr3_nt: TGCGCCAGCAGCGATGGACTTTACGAGCAGTACTTC; clone_size: .; v_call: TRBV5-1; j_call: TRBJ2-7; d_call: .
cdr3_aa: CASSPRRLAGVYEQFF; cdr3_nt: TGTGCCAGCAGCCCCCGTAGGCTAGCGGGAGTTTATGAGCAGTTCTTC; clone_size: few; v_call: TRBV7-6; j_call: TRBJ2-1; d_call: TRBD2
cdr3_aa: CAISGTGADTGELFF; cdr3_nt: TGTGCCATCAGCGGGACGGGGGCCGACACCGGGGAGCTGTTTTTT; clone_size: many; v_call: TRBV10-3; j_call: TRBJ2-2; d_call: .
cdr3_aa: CASVTSGGGHEQFF; cdr3_nt: TGCGCCAGTGTTACTAGCGGGGGGGGACATGAGCAGTTCTTC; clone_size: .; v_call: TRBV5-1; j_call: TRBJ2-1; d_call: TRBD2
cdr3_aa: CSARVLAGASDNEQFF; cdr3_nt: TGCAGTGCTAGAGTTCTAGCGGGGGCGAGCGACAATGAGCAGTTCTTC; clone_size: many; v_call: TRBV20-1; j_call: TRBJ2-1; d_call: TRBD2
cdr3_aa: CASSTFSGRAPDTQYF; cdr3_nt: TGTGCCAGCAGCACCTTTAGCGGGAGGGCCCCGGATACGCAGTATTTT; clone_size: .; v_call: TRBV6-1; j_call: TRBJ2-3; d_call: TRBD2
cdr3_aa: CASTPGQLPQADTQYF; cdr3_nt: TGTGCCAGCACCCCCGGACAGCTTCCACAGGCAGATACGCAGTATTTT; clone_size: few; v_call: TRBV12-3/TRBV12-4; j_call: TRBJ2-3; d_call: .
cdr3_aa: CASSEGGFADTQYF; cdr3_nt: TGTGCCAGCAGCGAGGGGGGGTTCGCAGATACGCAGTATTTT; clone_size: .; v_call: TRBV9; j_call: TRBJ2-3; d_call: .
cdr3_aa: CASSLDGTRLTEQFF; cdr3_nt: TGCGCCAGCAGCTTGGACGGGACTAGGCTCACGGAGCAGTTCTTC; clone_size: few; v_call: TRBV5-1; j_call: TRBJ2-1; d_call: TRBD2
cdr3_aa: CASSLLGQGVRYF; cdr3_nt: TGTGCCAGCAGTTTATTGGGACAGGGCGTTCGGTACTTC; clone_size: .; v_call: TRBV27; j_call: TRBJ2-7; d_call: TRBD1
cdr3_aa: CASSQVNTEAFF; cdr3_nt: TGCGCCAGCAGCCAAGTCAACACTGAAGCTTTCTTT; clone_size: many; v_call: TRBV5-1; j_call: TRBJ1-1; d_call: .
cdr3_aa: CASSPQGANTEAFF; cdr3_nt: TGCGCCAGCAGCCCACAGGGAGCGAACACTGAAGCTTTCTTT; clone_size: many; v_call: TRBV5-1; j_call: TRBJ1-1; d_call: .
cdr3_aa: CASSLPGGHGELFF; cdr3_nt: TGTGCCAGCAGCTTGCCCGGGGGTCACGGGGAGCTGTTTTTT; clone_size: many; v_call: TRBV5-6; j_call: TRBJ2-2; d_call: .
cdr3_aa: CASSFPRDGSTDTQYF; cdr3_nt: TGTGCCAGCAGTTTCCCCAGGGACGGATCCACAGATACGCAGTATTTT; clone_size: many; v_call: TRBV12-3/TRBV12-4; j_call: TRBJ2-3; d_call: .
cdr3_aa: CSARDSPAQYF; cdr3_nt: TGCAGTGCTCGGGACTCGCCCGCCCAGTATTTT; clone_size: .; v_call: TRBV20-1; j_call: TRBJ2-3; d_call: .
cdr3_aa: CASSLVGDQPQHF; cdr3_nt: TGTGCCAGCAGCTTGGTTGGAGATCAGCCCCAGCATTTT; clone_size: many; v_call: TRBV5-4; j_call: TRBJ1-5; d_call: .
cdr3_aa: CASSQDRRTQYF; cdr3_nt: TGTGCCAGCAGCCAAGATCGGAGGACCCAGTACTTC; clone_size: .; v_call: TRBV3-1; j_call: TRBJ2-5; d_call: .
cdr3_aa: CASSIQRGAGEQFF; cdr3_nt: TGTGCCAGTAGTATCCAGCGGGGGGCCGGTGAGCAGTTCTTC; clone_size: few; v_call: TRBV19; j_call: TRBJ2-1; d_call: TRBD2
cdr3_aa: CSARVRDRGLETQYF; cdr3_nt: TGCAGTGCTAGAGTTAGGGACAGGGGTTTAGAGACCCAGTACTTC; clone_size: .; v_call: TRBV20-1; j_call: TRBJ2-5; d_call: TRBD1
cdr3_aa: CATSRDQGKIFGQGAYQPQHF; cdr3_nt: TGTGCCACCAGCAGAGATCAGGGAAAAATTTTCGGGCAGGGGGCCTATCAGCCCCAGCATTTT; clone_size: .; v_call: TRBV15; j_call: TRBJ1-5; d_call: TRBD1
cdr3_aa: CASSFTRTVKQFF; cdr3_nt: TGTGCCAGCAGTTTCACGCGGACGGTAAAGCAGTTCTTC; clone_size: .; v_call: TRBV6-2/TRBV6-3; j_call: TRBJ2-1; d_call: .
cdr3_aa: CASSYLTGNYNEQFF; cdr3_nt: TGCGCCAGCAGCTATTTGACAGGAAACTACAATGAGCAGTTCTTC; clone_size: many; v_call: TRBV5-1; j_call: TRBJ2-1; d_call: .
cdr3_aa: CASSRNRDPGFF; cdr3_nt: TGCGCCAGCAGCAGAAACCGGGACCCTGGTTTCTTT; clone_size: few; v_call: TRBV5-1; j_call: TRBJ1-1; d_call: .
cdr3_aa: CSARDSRFGTSGNTIYF; cdr3_nt: TGCAGTGCTAGAGATAGTCGCTTTGGGACTTCTGGAAACACCATATATTTT; clone_size: many; v_call: TRBV20-1; j_call: TRBJ1-3; d_call: .
cdr3_aa: CASSLEVVMYNEQFF; cdr3_nt: TGTGCCAGCAGCTTGGAGGTAGTGATGTACAATGAGCAGTTCTTC; clone_size: .; v_call: TRBV7-2; j_call: TRBJ2-1; d_call: .
cdr3_aa: CASSVWGPGETQYF; cdr3_nt: TGTGCCAGCAGTGTGTGGGGGCCGGGCGAGACCCAGTACTTC; clone_size: many; v_call: TRBV27; j_call: TRBJ2-5; d_call: .
cdr3_aa: CSSGGELGATDTQYF; cdr3_nt: TGCAGTTCAGGCGGGGAATTGGGGGCCACAGATACGCAGTATTTT; clone_size: many; v_call: TRBV20-1; j_call: TRBJ2-3; d_call: .
cdr3_aa: CSAIRRAVVNEQFF; cdr3_nt: TGCAGTGCTATACGGAGGGCCGTCGTAAATGAGCAGTTCTTC; clone_size: many; v_call: TRBV20-1; j_call: TRBJ2-1; d_call: .
cdr3_aa: CASSYWGTDTEAFF; cdr3_nt: TGTGCCAGCAGTTATTGGGGGACAGACACTGAAGCTTTCTTT; clone_size: .; v_call: TRBV6-9; j_call: TRBJ1-1; d_call: TRBD1
cdr3_aa: CASSRGLAGGMETQYF; cdr3_nt: TGTGCCAGCAGCCGAGGACTAGCGGGAGGAATGGAGACCCAGTACTTC; clone_size: many; v_call: TRBV3-1; j_call: TRBJ2-5; d_call: TRBD2
cdr3_aa: CASSLLTGPPTDTQYF; cdr3_nt: TGTGCCAGCAGCCTTCTAACTGGGCCTCCCACAGATACGCAGTATTTT; clone_size: many; v_call: TRBV4-2; j_call: TRBJ2-3; d_call: .
cdr3_aa: CASSLRCNYEQYF; cdr3_nt: TGTGCCAGCAGCTTACGGTGTAACTACGAGCAGTACTTC; clone_size: few; v_call: TRBV7-6; j_call: TRBJ2-7; d_call: .
cdr3_aa: CASSLMGAAYEQYF; cdr3_nt: TGTGCCAGCAGTTTAATGGGAGCAGCCTACGAGCAGTACTTC; clone_size: many; v_call: TRBV12-3/TRBV12-4; j_call: TRBJ2-7; d_call: .
cdr3_aa: CASSAQMNTEAFF; cdr3_nt: TGTGCCAGCAGTGCACAGATGAACACTGAAGCTTTCTTT; clone_size: many; v_call: TRBV2; j_call: TRBJ1-1; d_call: .
cdr3_aa: CASRSFPGRYSPLHF; cdr3_nt: TGTGCCAGCAGATCATTCCCAGGGCGATATTCACCCCTCCACTTT; clone_size: many; v_call: TRBV28; j_call: TRBJ1-6; d_call: .
cdr3_aa: CASSFGRAQETQYF; cdr3_nt: TGTGCCAGCAGTTTCGGGAGGGCGCAAGAGACCCAGTACTTC; clone_size: few; v_call: TRBV27; j_call: TRBJ2-5; d_call: TRBD2
cdr3_aa: CSAGLRYKNTIYF; cdr3_nt: TGCAGTGCGGGACTCCGGTACAAAAACACCATATATTTT; clone_size: .; v_call: TRBV20-1; j_call: TRBJ1-3; d_call: .
cdr3_aa: CASSTTHRWVTDTQYF; cdr3_nt: TGTGCCAGCTCGACGACCCACAGATGGGTCACAGATACGCAGTATTTT; clone_size: .; v_call: TRBV18; j_call: TRBJ2-3; d_call: .
cdr3_aa: CASTSGDRWTYEQYF; cdr3_nt: TGTGCCAGTACCTCGGGGGACAGGTGGACCTACGAGCAGTACTTC; clone_size: few; v_call: TRBV6-2/TRBV6-3; j_call: TRBJ2-7; d_call: TRBD1
cdr3_aa: CASTLVPGSSYEQYF; cdr3_nt: TGTGCCAGCACCCTCGTTCCGGGGAGCTCCTACGAGCAGTACTTC; clone_size: many; v_call: TRBV28; j_call: TRBJ2-7; d_call: .
cdr3_aa: CASSFRTYKTYEQYF; cdr3_nt: TGTGCCAGCAGTTTTAGAACATACAAGACCTACGAGCAGTACTTC; clone_size: many; v_call: TRBV28; j_call: TRBJ2-7; d_call: .
cdr3_aa: CSARFAVYEQYF; cdr3_nt: TGCAGTGCTAGATTCGCGGTCTACGAGCAGTACTTC; clone_size: many; v_call: TRBV20-1; j_call: TRBJ2-7; d_call: .
cdr3_aa: CASSPSPPGLNYGYTF; cdr3_nt: TGTGCCAGCAGTCCTTCCCCGCCAGGCCTTAACTATGGCTACACCTTC; clone_size: many; v_call: TRBV28; j_call: TRBJ1-2; d_call: .